This is a list of T cell receptor beta chains from one sample in a study of T cells in localized non-small cell lung cancer. Sequenced by immunoSEQ multiplex PCR; TCRdb stores in-frame clones only, minus some. The sample yields tens of thousands of clones, 70% to 85% seen once. Sequenced here: peripheral blood, sampled before any cancer treatment. The source is a female donor older than 55 with stage I lung adenocarcinoma. Both conserved end residues are part of each CDR3. Each record gives: D gene, clone size, V gene, J gene, CDR3 DNA, CDR3 protein. D genes are given only for firm matches. For some rows the clone size is stated as once, few or many, or as a class when expanded; others skip it.

TRBD1	NA	TRBV27	TRBJ2-2	TGTGCCAGCAGTTTATCCGGCAGGGGGCCCGGGGAGCTGTTTTTT	CASSLSGRGPGELFF
TRBD1	NA	TRBV28	TRBJ2-7	TGTGCCAGCAGTAGACAGGGAGCGGCCGAGCAGTACTTC	CASSRQGAAEQYF
NA	NA	TRBV7-9	TRBJ2-7	TGTGCCAGCAGCCCGACTGGTTACTACGAGCAGTACTTC	CASSPTGYYEQYF
NA	NA	TRBV7-9	TRBJ1-5	TGTGCCAGCAGCTTAGAAGGGGTTGCTCAGCCCCAGCATTTT	CASSLEGVAQPQHF
NA	NA	TRBV28	TRBJ2-7	TGTGCCAGCAGTCGACGGACTGTGTCCTACGAGCAGTACTTC	CASSRRTVSYEQYF
NA	NA	TRBV5-4	TRBJ1-1	TGTGCCAGCAGCTTGGTAGGACGGGAGAACACTGAAGCTTTCTTT	CASSLVGRENTEAFF
NA	NA	TRBV5-1	TRBJ2-1	TGCGCCAGCAGCGGGGAGTTGGATAGGGGTTTCGATGAGCAGTTCTTC	CASSGELDRGFDEQFF
TRBD2	NA	TRBV5-1	TRBJ2-7	TGCGCCAGCAGCATGGGACTAGCGGGAGGTTCGTCCTACGAGCAGTACTTC	CASSMGLAGGSSYEQYF
NA	NA	TRBV15	TRBJ2-5	TGTGCCACCAGCAGAGGCACCAGTCAGACCCAGTACTTC	CATSRGTSQTQYF
NA	NA	TRBV2	TRBJ1-2	TGTGCCAGCAGTGAACGCCCTTACCTTGGCTACACCTTC	CASSERPYLGYTF
NA	NA	TRBV6-1	TRBJ2-2	TGTGCCAGCACAAGGACGGGCGGGGAGCTGTTTTTT	CASTRTGGELFF
NA	NA	TRBV11-2	TRBJ2-1	TGTGCCAGCAGCTCGAACGCAATAGGATCTGGGACGTCGGCGTTCTTC	CASSSNAIGSGTSAFF
TRBD1	NA	TRBV5-1	TRBJ1-1	TGCGCCAGCAGTTTGACAGGGAGTGGGAGTTCTGAAGCTTTCTTT	CASSLTGSGSSEAFF
NA	NA	TRBV6-4	TRBJ1-3	TGTGCCAGCAGTCCCCGTTTTCAGGGGCAGGCCACCATATATTTT	CASSPRFQGQATIYF
NA	NA	TRBV9	TRBJ1-3	TGTGCCAGCAGCGTTCACGCGACGAGCTCTGGAAACACCATATATTTT	CASSVHATSSGNTIYF
NA	NA	TRBV5-4	TRBJ2-3	TGTGCCAGCAGCCCCTACCCTCGCGACTGGGAAGATACGCAGTATTTT	CASSPYPRDWEDTQYF
NA	NA	TRBV27	TRBJ2-3	TGTGCCAGCAGTTTCGCCGCGAGGACTAGCACAGATACGCAGTATTTT	CASSFAARTSTDTQYF
TRBD2	once	TRBV28	TRBJ2-1	TGTGCCAGCAGCACAACCGGGGGGGATGGCAATGAGCAGTTCTTC	CASSTTGGDGNEQFF
NA	NA	TRBV19	TRBJ2-5	TGTGCCAGTAGTAAGAGGGGACTCCAAGAGACCCAGTACTTC	CASSKRGLQETQYF
TRBD2	NA	TRBV7-2	TRBJ2-7	TGTGCCAGCAGCTTGAGTAGCGGGTACTCCTACGAGCAGTACTTC	CASSLSSGYSYEQYF
TRBD1	NA	TRBV7-7	TRBJ2-5	TGTGCCAGCAGCCCTCTAGGAAACCTAGGACAGGGGGCGGAGACCCAGTACTTC	CASSPLGNLGQGAETQYF
NA	NA	TRBV5-1	TRBJ1-1	TGCGCCAGCAGCTTGGATCAGGGCACTGAAGCTTTCTTT	CASSLDQGTEAFF
TRBD2	NA	TRBV6-4	TRBJ2-3	TGTGCCAGCAGTGAAACGGGAGGGGGTACAGATACGCAGTATTTT	CASSETGGGTDTQYF